One sample yielded the 2 T cell receptor beta chains listed below, sequenced in a study of blood T cell repertoires in COVID-19 (dated by TCRdb to 2018 to 2021). The library was produced with the immunoSEQ multiplex PCR assay. Imported from immuneACCESS, the table was reduced by TCRdb to in-frame sequences with V and J called. These copies leave out some clones; in studies compared against another copy, an unresolved V gene accounts for under half, and the cause of the remainder is not known. For this sample there are roughly 200,000 clones; around 86% appear just once. The top ten hold roughly 3% of the sample. Sequencing was carried out using peripheral blood. The receptors here all came from a man in his 60s with acute or convalescent COVID-19.

The gene calls are TRBV18 and TRBJ2-2; TRBD1 aligns across 8 bases. Germline trimming cut 6 bases from V and 5 bases from J; bases unmatched to any gene: 8. This CDR3 comprises 15 residues. CDR1 KGHSH and CDR2 LQKENI come from the germline V gene. The CDR3 protein is CASSSGQGGTGELFF. CDR3 nucleotides: TGTGCCAGCTCTTCTGGACAGGGTGGAACCGGGGAGCTGTTTTTT.

The chain combines TRBV27 with TRBJ2-7; the match to TRBD1 covers 12 bases. The germline V gene has CDR1 MNHEY and CDR2 SMNVEV (reference sequence). With V trimmed by 1 base and J by 7 bases, 11 bases remained unmatched. This CDR3 region has 17 residues. The DNA of the CDR3 is TGTGCCAGCAGTTTATGGCCGGGACAGGGGGCGCGGGCGGAGCAGTACTTC. It translates to CASSLWPGQGARAEQYF.